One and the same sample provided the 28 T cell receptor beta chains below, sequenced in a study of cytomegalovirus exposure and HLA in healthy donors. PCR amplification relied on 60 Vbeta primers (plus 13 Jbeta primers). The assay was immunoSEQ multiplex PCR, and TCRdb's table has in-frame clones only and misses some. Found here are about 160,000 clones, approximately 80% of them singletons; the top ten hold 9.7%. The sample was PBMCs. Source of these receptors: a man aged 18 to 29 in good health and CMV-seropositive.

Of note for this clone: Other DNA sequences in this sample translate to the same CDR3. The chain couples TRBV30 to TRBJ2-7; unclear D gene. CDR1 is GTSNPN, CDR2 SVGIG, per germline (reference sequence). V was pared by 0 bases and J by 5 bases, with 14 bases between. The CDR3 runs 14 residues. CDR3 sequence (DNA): TGTGCCTGGAGTGTACGGGTAGGCTGGGACGAGCAGTACTTC. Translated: CAWSVRVGWDEQYF.

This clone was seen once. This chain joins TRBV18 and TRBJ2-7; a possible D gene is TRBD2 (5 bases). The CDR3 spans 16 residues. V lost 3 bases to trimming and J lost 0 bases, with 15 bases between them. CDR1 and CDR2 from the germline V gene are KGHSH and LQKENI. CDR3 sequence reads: CASSPLLAEVSYEQYF. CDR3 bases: TGTGCCAGCTCACCTCTATTGGCGGAGGTCTCCTACGAGCAGTACTTC.

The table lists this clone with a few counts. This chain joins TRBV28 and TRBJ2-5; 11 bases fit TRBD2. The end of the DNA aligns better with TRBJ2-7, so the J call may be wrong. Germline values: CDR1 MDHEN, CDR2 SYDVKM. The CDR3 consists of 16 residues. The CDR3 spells CASSLPLAGGTYEQYF. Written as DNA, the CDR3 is TGTGCCAGCAGTTTACCCCTAGCGGGAGGTACCTACGAGCAGTACTTC.

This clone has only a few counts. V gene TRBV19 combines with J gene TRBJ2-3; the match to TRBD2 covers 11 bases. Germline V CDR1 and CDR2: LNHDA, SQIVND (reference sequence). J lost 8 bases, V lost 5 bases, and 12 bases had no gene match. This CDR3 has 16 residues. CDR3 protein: CASSLTSGTSGSTQYF. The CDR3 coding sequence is TGTGCCAGTAGTCTAACCTCCGGGACTAGCGGAAGTACGCAGTATTTT. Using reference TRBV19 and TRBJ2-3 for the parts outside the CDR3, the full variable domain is DGGITQSPKYLFRKEGQNVTLSCEQNLNHDAMYWYRQDPGQGLRLIYYSQIVNDFQKGDIAEGYSVSREKKESFPLTVTSAQKNPTAFYLCASSLTSGTSGSTQYFGPGTRLTVL.

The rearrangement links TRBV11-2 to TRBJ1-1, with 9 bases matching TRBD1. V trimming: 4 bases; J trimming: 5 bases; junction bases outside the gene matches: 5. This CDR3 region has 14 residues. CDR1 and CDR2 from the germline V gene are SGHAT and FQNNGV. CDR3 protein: CASSSTGGRTEAFF. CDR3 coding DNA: TGTGCCAGCAGCTCCACAGGGGGCAGGACTGAAGCTTTCTTT.

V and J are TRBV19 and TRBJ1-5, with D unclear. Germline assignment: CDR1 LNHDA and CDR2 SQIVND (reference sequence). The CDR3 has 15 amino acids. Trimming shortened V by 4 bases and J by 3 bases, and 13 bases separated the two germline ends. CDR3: CASSTVSGFNQPQHF. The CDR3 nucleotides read TGTGCCAGTAGTACGGTATCGGGTTTCAATCAGCCCCAGCATTTT. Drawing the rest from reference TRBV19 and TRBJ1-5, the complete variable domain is DGGITQSPKYLFRKEGQNVTLSCEQNLNHDAMYWYRQDPGQGLRLIYYSQIVNDFQKGDIAEGYSVSREKKESFPLTVTSAQKNPTAFYLCASSTVSGFNQPQHFGDGTRLSIL.

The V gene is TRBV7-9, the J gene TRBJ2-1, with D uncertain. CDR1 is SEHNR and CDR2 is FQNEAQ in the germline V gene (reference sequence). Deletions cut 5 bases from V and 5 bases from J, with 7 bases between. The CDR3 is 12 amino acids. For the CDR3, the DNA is TGTGCCAGCAGCCCCCTCGACAATGAGCAGTTCTTC. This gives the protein CASSPLDNEQFF. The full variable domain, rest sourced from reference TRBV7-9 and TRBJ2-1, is DTGVSQNPRHKITKRGQNVTFRCDPISEHNRLYWYRQTLGQGPEFLTYFQNEAQLEKSRLLSDRFSAERPKGSFSTLEIQRTEQGDSAMYLCASSPLDNEQFFGPGTRLTVL.

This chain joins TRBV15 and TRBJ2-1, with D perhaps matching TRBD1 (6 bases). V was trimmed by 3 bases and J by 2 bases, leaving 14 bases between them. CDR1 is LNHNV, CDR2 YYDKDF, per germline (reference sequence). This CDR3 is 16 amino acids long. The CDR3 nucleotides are TGTGCCACCAGCAGTGGCCGGGACACTACCTACAATGAGCAGTTCTTC. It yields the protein CATSSGRDTTYNEQFF.

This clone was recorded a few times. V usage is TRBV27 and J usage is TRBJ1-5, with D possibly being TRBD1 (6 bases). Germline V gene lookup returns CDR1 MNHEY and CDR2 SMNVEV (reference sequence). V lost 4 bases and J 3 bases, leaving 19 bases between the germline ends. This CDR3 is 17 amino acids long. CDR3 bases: TGTGCCAGCAGTTATTACGGACAGTTGGGGCCCAATCAGCCCCAGCATTTT. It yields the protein CASSYYGQLGPNQPQHF.

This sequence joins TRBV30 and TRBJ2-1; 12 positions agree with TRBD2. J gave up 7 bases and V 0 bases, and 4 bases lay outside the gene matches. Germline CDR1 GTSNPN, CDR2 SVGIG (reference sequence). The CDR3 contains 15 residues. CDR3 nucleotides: TGTGCCTGGAGTGTAGGACTAGCGGGATCGAATGAGCAGTTCTTC. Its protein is CAWSVGLAGSNEQFF.

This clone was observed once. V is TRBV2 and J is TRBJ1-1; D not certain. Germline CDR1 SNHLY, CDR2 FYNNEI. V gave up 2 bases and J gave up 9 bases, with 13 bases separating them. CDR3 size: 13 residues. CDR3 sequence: CASSERWEHQAFF. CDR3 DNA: TGTGCCAGCAGTGAAAGGTGGGAGCACCAAGCTTTCTTT.

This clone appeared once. CDR3 protein: CASSLQGEYNEQFF. CDR3 in DNA: TGTGCCAGCAGTTTACAGGGGGAATACAATGAGCAGTTCTTC. V and J are TRBV27 and TRBJ2-1, with 7 nucleotides matching TRBD1. CDR3 length equals 14 residues. V was clipped by 2 bases and J by 4 bases; unmatched bases: 2. Germline CDR1 is MNHEY and CDR2 is SMNVEV (reference sequence).

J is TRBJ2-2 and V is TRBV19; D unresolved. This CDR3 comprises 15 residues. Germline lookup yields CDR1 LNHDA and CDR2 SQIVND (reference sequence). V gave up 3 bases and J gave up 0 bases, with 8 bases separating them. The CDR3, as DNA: TGTGCCAGTAGTATTCGTGGGCCGAACACCGGGGAGCTGTTTTTT. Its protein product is CASSIRGPNTGELFF.

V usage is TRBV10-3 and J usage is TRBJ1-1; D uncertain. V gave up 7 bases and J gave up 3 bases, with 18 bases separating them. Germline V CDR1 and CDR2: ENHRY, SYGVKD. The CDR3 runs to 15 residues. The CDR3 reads CAITAGIKRDTEAFF. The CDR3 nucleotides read TGTGCCATCACGGCGGGGATTAAGCGGGACACTGAAGCTTTCTTT.

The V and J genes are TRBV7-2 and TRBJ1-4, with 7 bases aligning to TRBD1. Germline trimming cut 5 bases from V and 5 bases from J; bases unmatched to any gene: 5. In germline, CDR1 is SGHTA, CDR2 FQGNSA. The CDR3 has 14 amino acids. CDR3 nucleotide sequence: TGTGCCAGCAGCGACAGGGTGGGAAATGAAAAACTGTTTTTT. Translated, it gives CASSDRVGNEKLFF.

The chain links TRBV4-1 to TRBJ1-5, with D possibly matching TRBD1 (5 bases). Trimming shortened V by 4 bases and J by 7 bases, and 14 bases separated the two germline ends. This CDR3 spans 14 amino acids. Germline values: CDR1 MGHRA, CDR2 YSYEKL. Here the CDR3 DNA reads TGCGCCAGCAGCCGCGGGGGTTATGGGCAGCCCCAGCATTTT. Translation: CASSRGGYGQPQHF.

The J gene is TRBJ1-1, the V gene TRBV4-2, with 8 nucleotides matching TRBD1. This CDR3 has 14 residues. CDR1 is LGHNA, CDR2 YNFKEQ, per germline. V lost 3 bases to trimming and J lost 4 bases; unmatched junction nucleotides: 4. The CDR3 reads CASSHRGLSTEAFF. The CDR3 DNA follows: TGTGCCAGCAGCCACAGGGGGCTCAGCACTGAAGCTTTCTTT.

This CDR3 is CASSPFQQGLNTEAFF. In nucleotides, the CDR3 is TGTGCCAGCAGCCCGTTCCAACAGGGGCTCAACACTGAAGCTTTCTTT. V usage is TRBV5-8 and J usage is TRBJ1-1; the match to TRBD1 covers 7 bases. This CDR3 is 16 amino acids long. The trim removed 4 bases at V and 2 bases at J, leaving 11 bases unmatched. CDR1 and CDR2 from the germline V gene are SGHTS and YDEGEE.

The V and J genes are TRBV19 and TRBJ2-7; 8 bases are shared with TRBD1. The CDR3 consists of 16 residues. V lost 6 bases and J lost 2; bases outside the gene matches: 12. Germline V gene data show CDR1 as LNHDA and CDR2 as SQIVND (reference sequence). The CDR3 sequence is CASSYNGQGGTYEQYF. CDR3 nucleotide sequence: TGTGCCAGTAGCTATAATGGACAGGGAGGTACCTACGAGCAGTACTTC.

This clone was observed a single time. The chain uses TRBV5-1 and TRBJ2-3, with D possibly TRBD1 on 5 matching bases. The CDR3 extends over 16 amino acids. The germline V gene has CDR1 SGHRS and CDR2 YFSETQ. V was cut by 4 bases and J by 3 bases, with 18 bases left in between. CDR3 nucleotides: TGCGCCAGCAGCGTGAGCCAGGGATTGGGTACAGATACGCAGTATTTT. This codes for CASSVSQGLGTDTQYF.

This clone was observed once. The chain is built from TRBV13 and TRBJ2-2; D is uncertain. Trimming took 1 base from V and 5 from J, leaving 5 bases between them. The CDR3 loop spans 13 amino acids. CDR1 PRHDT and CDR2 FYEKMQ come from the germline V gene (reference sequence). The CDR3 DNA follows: TGTGCCAGCAGCTTAGTTCGGACCGGGGAGCTGTTTTTT. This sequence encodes CASSLVRTGELFF.

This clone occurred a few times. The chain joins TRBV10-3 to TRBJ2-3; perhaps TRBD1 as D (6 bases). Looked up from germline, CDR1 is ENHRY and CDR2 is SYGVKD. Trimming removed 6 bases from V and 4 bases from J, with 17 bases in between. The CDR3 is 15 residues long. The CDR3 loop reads CAISKRGTGPDTQYF. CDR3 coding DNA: TGTGCCATCAGCAAACGGGGTACAGGGCCAGATACGCAGTATTTT.

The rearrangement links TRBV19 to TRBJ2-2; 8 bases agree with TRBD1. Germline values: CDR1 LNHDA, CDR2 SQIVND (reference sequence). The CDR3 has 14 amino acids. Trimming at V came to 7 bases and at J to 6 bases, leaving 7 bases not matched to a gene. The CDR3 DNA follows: TGTGCCAGTACCCCAGGGGGCAACGCCGGGGAGCTGTTTTTT. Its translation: CASTPGGNAGELFF.

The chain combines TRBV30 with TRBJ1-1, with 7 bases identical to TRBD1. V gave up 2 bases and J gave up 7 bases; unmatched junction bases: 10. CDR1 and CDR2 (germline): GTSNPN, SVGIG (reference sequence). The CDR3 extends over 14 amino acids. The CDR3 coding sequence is TGTGCCTGGAGTACGGGACAGACAAATATTGAAGCTTTCTTT. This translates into CAWSTGQTNIEAFF.

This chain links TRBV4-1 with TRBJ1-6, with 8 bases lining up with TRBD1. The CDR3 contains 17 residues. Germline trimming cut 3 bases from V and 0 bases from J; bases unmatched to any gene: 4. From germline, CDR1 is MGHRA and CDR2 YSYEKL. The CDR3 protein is CASSHGTGGSYNSPLHF. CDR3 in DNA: TGCGCCAGCAGCCACGGCACAGGGGGCTCCTATAATTCACCCCTCCACTTT.

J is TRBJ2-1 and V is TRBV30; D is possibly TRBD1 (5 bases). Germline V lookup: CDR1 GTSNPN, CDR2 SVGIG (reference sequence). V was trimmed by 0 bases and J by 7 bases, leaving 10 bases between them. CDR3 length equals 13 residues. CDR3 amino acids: CAWSVGRENEQFF. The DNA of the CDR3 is TGTGCCTGGAGTGTAGGCAGGGAAAATGAGCAGTTCTTC.

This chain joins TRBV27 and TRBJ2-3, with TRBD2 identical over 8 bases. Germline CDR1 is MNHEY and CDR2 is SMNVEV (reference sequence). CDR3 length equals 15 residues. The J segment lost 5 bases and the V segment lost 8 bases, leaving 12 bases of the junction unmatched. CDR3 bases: TGTGCCAGCGGTATAGCGGGACTCATTGGAGATACGCAGTATTTT. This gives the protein CASGIAGLIGDTQYF.

The CDR3 sequence is CASRLMAVDGYTF. The CDR3, as DNA: TGTGCCAGCAGATTGATGGCGGTGGATGGCTACACCTTC. This chain uses TRBV13 with TRBJ1-2, with D unclear. The CDR3 has 13 amino acids. Germline CDR1 is PRHDT and CDR2 is FYEKMQ (reference sequence). Deletions cut 6 bases from V and 6 bases from J, with 14 bases between.